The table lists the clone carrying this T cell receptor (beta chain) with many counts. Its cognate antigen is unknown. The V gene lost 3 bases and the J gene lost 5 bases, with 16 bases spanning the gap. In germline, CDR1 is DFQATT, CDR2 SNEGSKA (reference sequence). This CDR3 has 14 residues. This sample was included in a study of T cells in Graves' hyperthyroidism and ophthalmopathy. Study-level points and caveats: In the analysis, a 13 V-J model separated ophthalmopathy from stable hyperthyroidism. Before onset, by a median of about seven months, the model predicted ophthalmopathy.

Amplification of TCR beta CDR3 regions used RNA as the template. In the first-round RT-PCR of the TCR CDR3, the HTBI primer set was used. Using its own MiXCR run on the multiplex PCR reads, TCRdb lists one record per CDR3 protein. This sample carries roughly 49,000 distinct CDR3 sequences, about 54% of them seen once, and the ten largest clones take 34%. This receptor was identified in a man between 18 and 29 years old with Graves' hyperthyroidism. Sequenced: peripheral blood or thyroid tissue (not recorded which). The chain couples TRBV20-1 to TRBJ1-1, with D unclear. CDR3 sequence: CSASLRSAWTEAFF. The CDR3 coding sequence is TGCAGTGCTAGTCTGCGGAGCGCGTGGACTGAAGCTTTCTTT.